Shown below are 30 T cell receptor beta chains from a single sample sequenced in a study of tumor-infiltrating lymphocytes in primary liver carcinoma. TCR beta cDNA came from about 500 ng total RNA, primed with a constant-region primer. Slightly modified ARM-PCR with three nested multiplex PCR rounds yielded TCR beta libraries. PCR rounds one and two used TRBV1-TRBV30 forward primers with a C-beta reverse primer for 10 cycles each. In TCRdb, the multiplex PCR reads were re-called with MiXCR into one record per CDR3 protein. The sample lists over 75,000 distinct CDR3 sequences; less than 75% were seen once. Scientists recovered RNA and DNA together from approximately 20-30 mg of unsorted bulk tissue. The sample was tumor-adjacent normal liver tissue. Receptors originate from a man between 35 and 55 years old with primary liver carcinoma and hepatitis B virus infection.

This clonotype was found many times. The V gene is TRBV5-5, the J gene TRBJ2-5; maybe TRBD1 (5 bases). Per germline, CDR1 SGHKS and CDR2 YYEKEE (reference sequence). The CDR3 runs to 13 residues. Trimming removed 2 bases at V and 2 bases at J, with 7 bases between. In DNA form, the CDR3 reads TGTGCCAGCAGCTTCGACAGTCAAGAGACCCAGTACTTC. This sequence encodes CASSFDSQETQYF.

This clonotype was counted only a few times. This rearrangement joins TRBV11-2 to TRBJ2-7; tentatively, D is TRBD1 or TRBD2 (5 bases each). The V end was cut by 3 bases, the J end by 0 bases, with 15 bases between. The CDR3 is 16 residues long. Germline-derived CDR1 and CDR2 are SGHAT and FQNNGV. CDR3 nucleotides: TGTGCCAGCAGCTTTCATGGGGGTCAAAGCTCCTACGAGCAGTACTTC. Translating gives CASSFHGGQSSYEQYF.

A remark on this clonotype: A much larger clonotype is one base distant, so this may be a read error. CDR3 loop: CAITRGTAMNIEAFF. DNA for the CDR3: TGTGCCATCACTAGAGGGACAGCCATGAACATTGAAGCTTTCTTT. The chain has TRBV10-3 and TRBJ1-1; 7 nucleotides align to TRBD1. CDR3 length: 15 amino acids. CDR1 ENHRY and CDR2 SYGVKD come from the germline V gene.

The CDR3 region has the DNA TGTGCCAGCAGCCCTGGGACAGGGACCGAGCAGTACTTC. Residues: CASSPGTGTEQYF. The chain has TRBV7-9 and TRBJ2-7, with 9 nucleotides matching TRBD1. CDR1 and CDR2 (germline): SEHNR, FQNEAQ (reference sequence). J gave up 6 bases and V 5 bases, and 5 bases lay outside the gene matches. The CDR3 contains 13 residues.

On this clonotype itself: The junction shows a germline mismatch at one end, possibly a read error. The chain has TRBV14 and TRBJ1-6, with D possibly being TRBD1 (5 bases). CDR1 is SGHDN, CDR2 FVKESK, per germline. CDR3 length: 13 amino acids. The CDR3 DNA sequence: TGTGCCAGCAGCCCGCAGGGACCTTCACACCTCCACTTT. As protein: CASSPQGPSHLHF.

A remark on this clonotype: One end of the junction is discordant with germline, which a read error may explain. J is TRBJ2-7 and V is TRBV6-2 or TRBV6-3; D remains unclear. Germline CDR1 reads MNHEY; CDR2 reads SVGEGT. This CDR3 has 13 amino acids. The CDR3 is CTSSYEGYGQQYF. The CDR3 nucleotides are TGTACCAGCAGCTACGAAGGGTATGGTCAGCAGTACTTC.

CDR3 sequence reads: CASSPPTEVRKDFQETQYF. Here the CDR3 DNA reads TGTGCCAGCAGCCCCCCTACGGAGGTCAGGAAGGACTTCCAAGAGACCCAGTACTTC. The gene calls are TRBV11-1 and TRBJ2-5; perhaps TRBD2 as D (5 bases). CDR3 length: 19 residues. CDR1 and CDR2 from the germline V gene are SGHAT and FQDESV (reference sequence). Trimming took 5 bases from V and 1 from J, leaving 26 bases between them.

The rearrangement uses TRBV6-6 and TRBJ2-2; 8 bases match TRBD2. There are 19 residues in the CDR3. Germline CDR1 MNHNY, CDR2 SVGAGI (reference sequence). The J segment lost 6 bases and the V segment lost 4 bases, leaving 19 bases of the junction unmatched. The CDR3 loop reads CASSFLPIFLAGRAGELFF. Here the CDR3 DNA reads TGTGCCAGCAGTTTCCTCCCCATATTTTTAGCGGGAAGAGCCGGGGAGCTGTTTTTT.

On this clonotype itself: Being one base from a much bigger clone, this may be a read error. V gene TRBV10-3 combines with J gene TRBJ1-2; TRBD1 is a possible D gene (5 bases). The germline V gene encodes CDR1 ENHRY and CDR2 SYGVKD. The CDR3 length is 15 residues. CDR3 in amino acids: CVISDQSGTYYGYTF. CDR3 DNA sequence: TGTGTCATCAGTGACCAGTCTGGGACTTACTATGGCTACACCTTC.

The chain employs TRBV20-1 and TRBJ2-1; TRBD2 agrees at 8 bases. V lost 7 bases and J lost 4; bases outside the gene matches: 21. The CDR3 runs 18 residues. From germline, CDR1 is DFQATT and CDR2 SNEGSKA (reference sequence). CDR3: CSVRVDREGLTLYNEQFF. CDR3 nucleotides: TGCAGTGTGCGAGTCGATCGGGAGGGCCTGACGTTGTACAATGAGCAGTTCTTC.

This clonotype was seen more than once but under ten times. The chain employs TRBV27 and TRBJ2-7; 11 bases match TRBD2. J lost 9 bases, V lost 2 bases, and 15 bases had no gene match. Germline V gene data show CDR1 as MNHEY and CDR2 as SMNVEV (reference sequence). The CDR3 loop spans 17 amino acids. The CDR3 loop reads CASSLLSDGLAGGLQYF. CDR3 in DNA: TGTGCCAGCAGTTTACTAAGCGACGGGCTAGCGGGAGGTCTGCAGTACTTC.

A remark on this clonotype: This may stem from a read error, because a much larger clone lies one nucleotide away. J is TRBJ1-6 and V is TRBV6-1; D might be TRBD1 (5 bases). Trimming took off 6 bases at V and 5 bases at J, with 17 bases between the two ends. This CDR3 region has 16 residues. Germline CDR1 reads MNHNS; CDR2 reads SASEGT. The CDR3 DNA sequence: TGTGCCAGCAGGCGACTACAGGTAGCAAATAATTCACCCCTCCACTTT. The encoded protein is CASRRLQVANNSPLHF.

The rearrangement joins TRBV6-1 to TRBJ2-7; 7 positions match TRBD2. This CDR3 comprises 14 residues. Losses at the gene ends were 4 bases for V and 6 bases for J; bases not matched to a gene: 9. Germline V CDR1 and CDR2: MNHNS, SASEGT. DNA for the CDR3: TGTGCCAGCAGTGGAGGTCAGGCTAGCGGCGAGCAGTACTTC. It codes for CASSGGQASGEQYF.

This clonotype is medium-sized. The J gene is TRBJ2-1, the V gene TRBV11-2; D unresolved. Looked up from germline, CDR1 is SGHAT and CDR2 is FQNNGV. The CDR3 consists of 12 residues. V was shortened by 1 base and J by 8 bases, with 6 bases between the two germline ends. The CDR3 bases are TGTGCCAGCAGCTTAGTAGGACATGAGCAGTTCTTC. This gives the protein CASSLVGHEQFF.

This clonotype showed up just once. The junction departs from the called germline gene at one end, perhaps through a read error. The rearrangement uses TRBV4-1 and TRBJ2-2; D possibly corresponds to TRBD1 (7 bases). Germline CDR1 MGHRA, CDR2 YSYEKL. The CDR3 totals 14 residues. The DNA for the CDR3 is TGCGCCAACAGACTAGGGGGCCAGGGCGGGGAGCAGTTTTTT. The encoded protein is CANRLGGQGGEQFF.

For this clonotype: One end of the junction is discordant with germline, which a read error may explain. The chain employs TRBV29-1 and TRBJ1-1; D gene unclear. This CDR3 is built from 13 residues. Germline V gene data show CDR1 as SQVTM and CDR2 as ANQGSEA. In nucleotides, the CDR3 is TGCAGCGTTGTAAGGCAGATGAACACTGAAGCTCTCTTT. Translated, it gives CSVVRQMNTEALF. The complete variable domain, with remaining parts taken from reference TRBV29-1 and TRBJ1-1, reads SAVISQKPSRDICQRGTSLTIQCQVDSQVTMMFWYRQQPGQSLTLIATANQGSEATYESGFVIDKFPISRPNLTFSTLTVSNMSPEDSSIYLCSVVRQMNTEALFGQGTRLTVV.

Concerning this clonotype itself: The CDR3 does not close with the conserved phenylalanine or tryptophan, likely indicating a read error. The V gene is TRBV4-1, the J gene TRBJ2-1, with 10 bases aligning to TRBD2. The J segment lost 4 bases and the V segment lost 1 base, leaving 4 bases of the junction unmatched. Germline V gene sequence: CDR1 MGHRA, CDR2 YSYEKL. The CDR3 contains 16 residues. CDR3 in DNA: TGCGCCAGCAGCCAAGTGGGGACTAGCGAATACAATGAGCAGTTCCTC. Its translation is CASSQVGTSEYNEQFL.

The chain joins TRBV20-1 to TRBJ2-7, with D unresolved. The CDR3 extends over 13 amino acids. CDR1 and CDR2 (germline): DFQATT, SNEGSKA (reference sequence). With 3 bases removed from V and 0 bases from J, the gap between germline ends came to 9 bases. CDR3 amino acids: CSASSDFSYEQYF. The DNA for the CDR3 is TGCAGTGCTAGTAGTGATTTCTCCTACGAGCAGTACTTC.

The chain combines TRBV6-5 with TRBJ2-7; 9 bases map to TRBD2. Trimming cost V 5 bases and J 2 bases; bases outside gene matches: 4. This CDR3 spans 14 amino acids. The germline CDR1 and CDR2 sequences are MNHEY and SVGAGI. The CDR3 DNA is TGTGCCAGCAGTAAGGGACTAGCAGCCTACGAGCAGTACTTC. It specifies CASSKGLAAYEQYF.

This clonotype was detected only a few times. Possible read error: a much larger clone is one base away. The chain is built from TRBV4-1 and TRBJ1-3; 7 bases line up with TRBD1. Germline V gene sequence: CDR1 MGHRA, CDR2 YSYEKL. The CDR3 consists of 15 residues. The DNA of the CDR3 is TGCGTCAGCAGCCAACAGGGGATCCGGGACGACACCATATATTTT. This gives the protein CVSSQQGIRDDTIYF.

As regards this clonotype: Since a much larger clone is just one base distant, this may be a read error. This CDR3 reads CASGEGRLLYGYTF. The CDR3, as DNA: TGTGCCAGCGGAGAGGGACGGCTCCTCTATGGCTACACCTTC. This rearrangement joins TRBV5-8 to TRBJ1-2, with D tentatively TRBD1 (5 bases). V was pared by 7 bases and J by 4 bases, with 17 bases between. The V gene's germline CDR1 is SGHTS and CDR2 YDEGEE. This CDR3 contains 14 residues.

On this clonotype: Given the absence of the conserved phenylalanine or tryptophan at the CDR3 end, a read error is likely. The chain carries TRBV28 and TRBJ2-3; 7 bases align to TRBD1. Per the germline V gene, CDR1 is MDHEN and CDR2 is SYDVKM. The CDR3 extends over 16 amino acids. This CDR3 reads CASGLWTGTSTDTQYL. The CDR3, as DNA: TGTGCCAGCGGTTTATGGACAGGTACTAGCACAGATACGCAGTATCTT.

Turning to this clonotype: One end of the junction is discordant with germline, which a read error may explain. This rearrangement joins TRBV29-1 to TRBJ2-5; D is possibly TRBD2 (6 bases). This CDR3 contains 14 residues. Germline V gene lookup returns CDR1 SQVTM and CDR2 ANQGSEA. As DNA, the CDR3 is TGCAGCGTGTCCCTTCGGGGGATCCAAGAGACCCTGTACTTC. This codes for CSVSLRGIQETLYF.

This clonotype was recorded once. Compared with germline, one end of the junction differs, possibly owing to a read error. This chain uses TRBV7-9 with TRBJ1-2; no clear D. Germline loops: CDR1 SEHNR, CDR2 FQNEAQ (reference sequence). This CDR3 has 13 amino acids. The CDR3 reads CANSGGFDPGYTF. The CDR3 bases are TGTGCCAACAGCGGAGGGTTCGACCCTGGCTACACCTTC.

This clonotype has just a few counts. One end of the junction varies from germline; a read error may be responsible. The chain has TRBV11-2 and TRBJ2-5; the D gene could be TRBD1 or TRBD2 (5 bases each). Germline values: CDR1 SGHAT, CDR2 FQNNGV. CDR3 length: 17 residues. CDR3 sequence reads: CASSLGRADGAQETQYF. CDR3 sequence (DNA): TGTGCCAGCAGCTTAGGTCGGGCGGACGGGGCGCAAGAGACCCAGTATTTC.

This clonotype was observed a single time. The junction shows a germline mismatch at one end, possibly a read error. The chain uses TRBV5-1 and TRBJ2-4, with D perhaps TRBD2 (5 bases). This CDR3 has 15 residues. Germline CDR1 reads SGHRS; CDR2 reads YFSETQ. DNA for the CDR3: TGCGCCAGCAGACTAGGGTCGATAGCCAAAAACATTCAGAACTTC. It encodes CASRLGSIAKNIQNF.

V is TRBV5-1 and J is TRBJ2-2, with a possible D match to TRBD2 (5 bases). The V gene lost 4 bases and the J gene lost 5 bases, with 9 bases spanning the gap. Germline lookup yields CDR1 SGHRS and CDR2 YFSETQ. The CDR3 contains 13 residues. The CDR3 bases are TGCGCCAGCAGCCTTAGGGAGACCGGGGAGCTGTTTTTT. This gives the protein CASSLRETGELFF.

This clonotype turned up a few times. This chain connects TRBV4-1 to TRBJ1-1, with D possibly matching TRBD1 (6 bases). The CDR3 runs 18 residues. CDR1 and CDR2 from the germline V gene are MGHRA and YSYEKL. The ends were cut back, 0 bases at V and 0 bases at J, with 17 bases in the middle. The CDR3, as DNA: TGCGCCAGCAGCCAAGATAGGGGGGGGGGCCTCATGAACACTGAAGCTTTCTTT. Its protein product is CASSQDRGGGLMNTEAFF.

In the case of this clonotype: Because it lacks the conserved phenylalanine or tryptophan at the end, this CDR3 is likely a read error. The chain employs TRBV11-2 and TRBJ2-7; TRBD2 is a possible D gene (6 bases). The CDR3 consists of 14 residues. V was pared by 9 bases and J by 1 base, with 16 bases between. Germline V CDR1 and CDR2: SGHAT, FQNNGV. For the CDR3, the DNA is TGTGCCAGTAGCACACTAGCAGGGTCCTACGAGCAGTACTAC. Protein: CASSTLAGSYEQYY.

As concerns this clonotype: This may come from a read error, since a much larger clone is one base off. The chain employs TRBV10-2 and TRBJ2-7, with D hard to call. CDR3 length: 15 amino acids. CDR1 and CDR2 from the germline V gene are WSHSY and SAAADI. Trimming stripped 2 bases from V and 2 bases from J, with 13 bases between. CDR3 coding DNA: TGCGCCAGCAGTGAGCAAAGGTATCCCCCCTACGAGCAGTACTTC. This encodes CASSEQRYPPYEQYF.